This passage covers 26 T cell receptor beta chains from one sample sequenced in a study of CD8+ T cells in alopecia areata. Sequencing used cDNA as its template, made by extracting RNA and reverse transcribing it. Generated by immunoSEQ multiplex PCR, the TCRdb table keeps only in-frame clones and is missing some. The sample carries around 13,000 clones, around 63% recorded once. Treatment noted: oral pan-JAK inhibitor, 5-10 mg twice daily. Punch biopsies of lesional scalp, plus peripheral blood, were taken from alopecia areata patients. The source was skin, collected at week 4, from a patient treated with tofacitinib. Receptor source: a human donor with alopecia areata.

This chain uses TRBV19 with TRBJ1-2, with unresolved D. CDR1 and CDR2 from the germline V gene are LNHDA and SQIVND (reference sequence). There are 13 residues in the CDR3. Trimming took 7 bases from V and 5 from J, leaving 14 bases between them. CDR3 region: CASTRGVRYGYTF. The CDR3, as DNA: TGTGCCAGTACCCGGGGAGTCCGTTATGGCTACACCTTC. The full variable domain, completed using reference TRBV19 and TRBJ1-2, is DGGITQSPKYLFRKEGQNVTLSCEQNLNHDAMYWYRQDPGQGLRLIYYSQIVNDFQKGDIAEGYSVSREKKESFPLTVTSAQKNPTAFYLCASTRGVRYGYTFGSGTRLTVV.

This clone has a handful of counts. The J gene is TRBJ2-1, the V gene TRBV6-6; D is possibly TRBD2 (5 bases). Per the germline V gene, CDR1 is MNHNY and CDR2 is SVGAGI (reference sequence). Trimming removed 7 bases from V and 1 base from J, with 17 bases in between. The CDR3 consists of 16 residues. The DNA for the CDR3 is TGTGCCAGCAAATACGGGATCACCCCTTCCTACAATGAGCAGTTCTTC. It codes for CASKYGITPSYNEQFF.

The chain has TRBV15 and TRBJ1-2; possible D gene TRBD1, 6 bases. Germline assignment: CDR1 LNHNV and CDR2 YYDKDF (reference sequence). Trimming took off 0 bases at V and 5 bases at J, with 10 bases between the two ends. The CDR3 has 14 amino acids. The CDR3 bases are TGTGCCACCAGCAGAGATCTGGGGGCTTATGGCTACACCTTC. It translates to CATSRDLGAYGYTF.

The chain employs TRBV15 and TRBJ2-2, with 10 nucleotides matching TRBD1. The CDR3 loop spans 17 amino acids. V lost 1 base to trimming and J lost 3 bases; unmatched junction nucleotides: 5. Germline CDR1 is LNHNV and CDR2 is YYDKDF (reference sequence). The CDR3 coding sequence is TGTGCCACCAGCAGAGCCAGGGGACAGGGGTACACCGGGGAGCTGTTTTTT. Its translation: CATSRARGQGYTGELFF. Filled out from reference TRBV15 and TRBJ2-2, the complete variable domain reads DAMVIQNPRYQVTQFGKPVTLSCSQTLNHNVMYWYQQKSSQAPKLLFHYYDKDFNNEADTPDNFQSRRPNTSFCFLDIRSPGLGDTAMYLCATSRARGQGYTGELFFGEGSRLTVL.

The V and J genes are TRBV6-1 and TRBJ1-2, with 7 bases identical to TRBD1. CDR1 is MNHNS and CDR2 is SASEGT in the germline V gene. The J segment lost 4 bases and the V segment lost 5 bases, leaving 7 bases of the junction unmatched. This CDR3 spans 14 amino acids. CDR3 region: CASSTQGGSYGYTF. CDR3 nucleotides: TGTGCCAGCAGTACCCAGGGGGGGTCCTATGGCTACACCTTC.

V is TRBV11-2 and J is TRBJ1-1, with 8 bases matching TRBD1. The V segment lost 5 bases and the J segment 5 bases; nucleotides outside the gene matches: 10. Germline CDR1 SGHAT, CDR2 FQNNGV. The CDR3 sequence is 15 residues long. The CDR3: CASSQRTGSITEAFF. The CDR3 coding sequence is TGTGCCAGCAGCCAACGGACAGGGAGTATAACTGAAGCTTTCTTT.

The chain has TRBV7-2 and TRBJ1-5; D is unclear. Germline V gives CDR1 SGHTA, CDR2 FQGNSA. The V end was cut by 1 base, the J end by 1 base, with 8 bases between. CDR3 length equals 15 residues. The CDR3 DNA is TGTGCCAGCAGCTTAGTTGGAAACAGCAATCAGCCCCAGCATTTT. Protein product: CASSLVGNSNQPQHF.

The V call is TRBV28, the J call TRBJ2-5; D unresolved. This CDR3 has 13 residues. Deletions cut 4 bases from V and 5 bases from J, with 11 bases between. The germline V gene encodes CDR1 MDHEN and CDR2 SYDVKM. For the CDR3, the DNA is TGTGCCAGCAGTTCCCCCTTGTTGGAGACCCAGTACTTC. Translated, it gives CASSSPLLETQYF.

V gene TRBV10-3 combines with J gene TRBJ1-1; a weak D match, TRBD1 (5 bases). Trimming cost V 10 bases and J 1 base, with 22 bases left between them. CDR1 and CDR2 (germline): ENHRY, SYGVKD. The CDR3 length is 16 residues. CDR3 residues: CATSPTGDARNTEAFF. The CDR3, as DNA: TGTGCCACCAGCCCCACCGGGGACGCGCGGAACACTGAAGCTTTCTTT.

The J gene is TRBJ1-3, the V gene TRBV7-6; 10 bases agree with TRBD1. Unmatched junction bases numbered 4, after V lost 1 base and J lost 4 bases. The CDR3 runs to 16 residues. CDR1 and CDR2 (germline): SGHVS, FNYEAQ. CDR3 loop: CASSLGQGARGNTIYF. The CDR3 nucleotides are TGTGCCAGCAGCTTAGGACAGGGGGCAAGAGGAAACACCATATATTTT.

The chain recombines TRBV7-2 with TRBJ2-4; possibly TRBD1 or TRBD2 for D (5 bases each). Germline V gene data show CDR1 as SGHTA and CDR2 as FQGNSA. Between the trimmed V and J ends, which lost 1 base and 8 bases, there was a span of 6 bases. CDR3 length equals 12 residues. Here the CDR3 reads CASSLVGDIQYF. In nucleotides, the CDR3 is TGTGCCAGCAGCTTAGTGGGGGACATTCAGTACTTC.

This clone was counted only a few times. The chain combines TRBV6-6 with TRBJ2-3; the D is unclear. Trimming removed 4 bases from V and 2 bases from J, with 10 bases in between. This CDR3 is 14 amino acids long. Germline loops: CDR1 MNHNY, CDR2 SVGAGI (reference sequence). The DNA for the CDR3 is TGTGCCAGCAGTTTTTTATCGGACACAGATACGCAGTATTTT. It is translated as CASSFLSDTDTQYF.

The J gene is TRBJ2-5, the V gene TRBV7-9; no clear D. From germline, CDR1 is SEHNR and CDR2 FQNEAQ (reference sequence). This CDR3 region has 14 residues. Deletions cut 5 bases from V and 5 bases from J, with 15 bases between. In nucleotides, the CDR3 is TGTGCCAGCAGCGCCGGGCTAGTCCGGGAGACCCAGTACTTC. This codes for CASSAGLVRETQYF.

The rearrangement links TRBV7-9 to TRBJ2-7, with 13 nucleotides matching TRBD2. Germline V lookup: CDR1 SEHNR, CDR2 FQNEAQ (reference sequence). The CDR3 has 18 amino acids. V dropped 1 base and J dropped 7; count of bases not matched to a gene: 13. As DNA, the CDR3 is TGTGCCAGCAGCTTAGGACTAGCGGGGGGCAACTTGTGGGAGGAGCAGTACTTC. Protein: CASSLGLAGGNLWEEQYF.

This clone was seen only once. This chain uses TRBV6-5 with TRBJ1-2; D gene ambiguous. The CDR3 has 13 residues. Between the trimmed V and J ends, which lost 6 bases and 2 bases, there was a span of 10 bases. From germline, CDR1 is MNHEY and CDR2 SVGAGI. CDR3 region: CASSGGRNYGYTF. The CDR3 bases are TGTGCCAGCAGCGGTGGACGGAACTATGGCTACACCTTC.

A few counts support this clone. The rearrangement joins TRBV19 to TRBJ1-2, with D possibly TRBD1 on 6 matching bases. V lost 9 bases and J lost 8, with 19 bases in between. This CDR3 is built from 13 residues. The germline gives CDR1 LNHDA, CDR2 SQIVND (reference sequence). CDR3 DNA: TGTGCCAGCTCTGACAGGCCCTATGGGGGCTACACCTTC. Its translation: CASSDRPYGGYTF.

This sequence joins TRBV18 and TRBJ2-1; D possibly corresponds to TRBD1 (6 bases). This CDR3 contains 13 residues. Germline V gene data show CDR1 as KGHSH and CDR2 as LQKENI. V shed 6 bases and J shed 12 bases, with 18 bases lying between them. The CDR3 DNA reads TGTGCCAGCTCGCCAGAACAGGGTGCGAGGCAGTTCTTC. Encoded protein: CASSPEQGARQFF. Full variable domain (missing parts from reference TRBV18 and TRBJ2-1): NAGVMQNPRHLVRRRGQEARLRCSPMKGHSHVYWYRQLPEEGLKFMVYLQKENIIDESGMPKERFSAEFPKEGPSILRIQQVVRGDSAAYFCASSPEQGARQFFGPGTRLTVL.

About this clone: Relative to the germline gene, one junction end is altered; a read error may explain this. The V call is TRBV27, the J call TRBJ2-7; 8 nucleotides agree with TRBD2. The CDR3 is 16 residues long. The germline V gene encodes CDR1 MNHEY and CDR2 SMNVEV (reference sequence). The CDR3 here is CASSLSWLAGSHEQYF. As DNA, the CDR3 is TGTGCCAGCAGTTTATCGTGGCTAGCGGGCTCCCACGAGCAGTACTTC.

The chain carries TRBV2 and TRBJ2-3; D perhaps matches TRBD2 (6 bases). Germline loops: CDR1 SNHLY, CDR2 FYNNEI. Trimming pared 4 bases from V and 6 bases from J, leaving 11 bases between. The CDR3 covers 13 residues. The CDR3 loop is CASSGDGGDTQYF. CDR3 nucleotide sequence: TGTGCCAGCAGTGGAGACGGAGGGGATACGCAGTATTTT.

This clone was seen a few times. The chain carries TRBV7-2 and TRBJ1-2; the match to TRBD1 covers 7 bases. This CDR3 contains 16 residues. V was pared by 2 bases and J by 4 bases, with 10 bases of the junction left unmatched. Germline assignment: CDR1 SGHTA and CDR2 FQGNSA. The CDR3 is CASSLTGETAGYGYTF. The DNA of the CDR3 is TGTGCCAGCAGCTTAACAGGGGAAACGGCGGGCTATGGCTACACCTTC.

The V gene is TRBV30, the J gene TRBJ1-6, with D tentatively TRBD1 (6 bases). V gave up 3 bases and J gave up 9 bases, with 21 bases separating them. Germline CDR1 is GTSNPN and CDR2 is SVGIG (reference sequence). The CDR3 loop spans 16 amino acids. CDR3 amino acids: CAWRGRGAGASSPLHF. The DNA of the CDR3 is TGTGCCTGGAGGGGACGGGGGGCGGGGGCGAGTTCACCCCTCCACTTT. Combining the CDR3 with reference TRBV30 and TRBJ1-6 gives the whole variable domain SQTIHQWPATLVQPVGSPLSLECTVEGTSNPNLYWYRQAAGRGLQLLFYSVGIGQISSEVPQNLSASRPQDRQFILSSKKLLLSDSGFYLCAWRGRGAGASSPLHFGNGTRLTVT.

A word on this clone: The germline gene is not matched at one end of the junction; a read error may be the cause. The gene calls are TRBV6-4 and TRBJ1-2; weak D call: TRBD1 (5 bases). This CDR3 comprises 12 residues. The V gene's germline CDR1 is MRHNA and CDR2 SNTAGT. This CDR3 is CASSGGSGRQLF. The CDR3 DNA reads TGTGCCAGCAGCGGAGGCTCAGGGAGGCAGCTCTTC.

This clone was seen a handful of times. Here the CDR3 DNA reads TGTGCCAGCTCATCAGGACAGGTCTACGAGCAGTACTTC. It translates to CASSSGQVYEQYF. The chain carries TRBV18 and TRBJ2-7; 7 nucleotides align to TRBD1. The CDR3 is made up of 13 amino acids. The junction had 4 bases not matched to a gene; V was cut back by 5 bases and J by 3 bases. Germline CDR1 reads KGHSH; CDR2 reads LQKENI.

V and J are TRBV7-9 and TRBJ2-2; tentatively, D is TRBD2 (6 bases). Between the trimmed V and J ends, which lost 5 bases and 4 bases, there was a span of 11 bases. CDR3 length: 14 amino acids. CDR1 and CDR2 from the germline V gene are SEHNR and FQNEAQ (reference sequence). CDR3: CASSATSSTGELFF. The CDR3 region has the DNA TGTGCCAGCAGCGCGACTAGTTCCACCGGGGAGCTGTTTTTT.

This clone was counted a few times. The rearrangement joins TRBV10-1 to TRBJ2-3; TRBD2 agrees at 10 bases. CDR1 is WNHNN, CDR2 SYGVQD, per germline (reference sequence). Losses at the gene ends were 2 bases for V and 4 bases for J; bases not matched to a gene: 6. This CDR3 is built from 16 residues. Here the CDR3 reads CASSEDPAGGADTQYF. CDR3 in DNA: TGCGCCAGCAGTGAGGACCCAGCGGGGGGGGCAGATACGCAGTATTTT.

This clone was detected only a few times. Its ends do not fully match the called genes, so a read error is possible. This chain links TRBV5-4 with TRBJ1-2, with TRBD1 matching over 11 bases. Looked up from germline, CDR1 is SGHNT and CDR2 is YYREEE (reference sequence). CDR3 length equals 17 residues. In DNA form, the CDR3 reads TGCGCCAGCAGCCAAGTGAGGACAGGGGGCCTAAACTATGGCTACACCTTC. Translated: CASSQVRTGGLNYGYTF.